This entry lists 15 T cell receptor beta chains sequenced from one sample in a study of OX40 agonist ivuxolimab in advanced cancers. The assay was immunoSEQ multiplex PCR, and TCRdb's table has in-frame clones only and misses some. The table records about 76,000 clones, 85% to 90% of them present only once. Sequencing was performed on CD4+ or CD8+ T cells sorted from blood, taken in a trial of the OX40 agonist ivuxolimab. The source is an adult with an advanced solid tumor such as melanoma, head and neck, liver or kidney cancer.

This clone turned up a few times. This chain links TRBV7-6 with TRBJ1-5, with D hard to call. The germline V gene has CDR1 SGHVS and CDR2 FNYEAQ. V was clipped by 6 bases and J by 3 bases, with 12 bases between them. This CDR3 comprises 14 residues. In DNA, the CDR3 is TGTGCCAGCAGGGGATCAGGCCACAATCAGCCCCAGCATTTT. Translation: CASRGSGHNQPQHF.

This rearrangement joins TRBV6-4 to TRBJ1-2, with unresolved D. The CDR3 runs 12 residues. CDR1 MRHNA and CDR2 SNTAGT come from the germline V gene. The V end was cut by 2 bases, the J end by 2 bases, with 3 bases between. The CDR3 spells CASSDGNYGYTF. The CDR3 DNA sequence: TGTGCCAGCAGTGACGGAAACTATGGCTACACCTTC.

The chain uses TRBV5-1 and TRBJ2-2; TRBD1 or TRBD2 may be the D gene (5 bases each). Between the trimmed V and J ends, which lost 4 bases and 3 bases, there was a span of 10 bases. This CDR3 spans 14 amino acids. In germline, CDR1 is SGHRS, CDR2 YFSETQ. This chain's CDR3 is CASSTQGDTGELFF. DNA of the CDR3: TGCGCCAGCAGCACCCAGGGAGACACCGGGGAGCTGTTTTTT.

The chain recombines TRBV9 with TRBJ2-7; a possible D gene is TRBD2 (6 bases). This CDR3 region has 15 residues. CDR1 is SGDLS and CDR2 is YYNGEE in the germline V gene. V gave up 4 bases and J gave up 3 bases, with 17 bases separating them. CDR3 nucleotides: TGTGCCAGCAGCCCCCGACCCGGGGGAGACTACGAGCAGTACTTC. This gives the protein CASSPRPGGDYEQYF.

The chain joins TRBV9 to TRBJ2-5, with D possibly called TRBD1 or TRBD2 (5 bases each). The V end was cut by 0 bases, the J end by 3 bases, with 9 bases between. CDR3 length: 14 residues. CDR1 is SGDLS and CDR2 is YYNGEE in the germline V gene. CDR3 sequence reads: CASSVVEGKETQYF. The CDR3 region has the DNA TGTGCCAGCAGCGTAGTAGAGGGGAAAGAGACCCAGTACTTC.

This CDR3 reads CASSASGGDQPQHF. The CDR3 nucleotides read TGTGCCAGCAGCGCCTCAGGGGGCGATCAGCCCCAGCATTTT. This chain joins TRBV9 and TRBJ1-5; 8 bases agree with TRBD1. Germline CDR1 reads SGDLS; CDR2 reads YYNGEE. Losses at the gene ends were 3 bases for V and 5 bases for J; bases not matched to a gene: 4. This CDR3 has 14 residues.

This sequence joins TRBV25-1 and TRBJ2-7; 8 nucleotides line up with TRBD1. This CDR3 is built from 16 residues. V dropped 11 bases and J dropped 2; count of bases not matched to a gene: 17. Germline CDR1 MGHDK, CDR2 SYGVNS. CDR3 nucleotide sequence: TGTGCCCCCCTGGGGACAGGACCCCAGAGGACCTACGAGCAGTACTTC. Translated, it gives CAPLGTGPQRTYEQYF.

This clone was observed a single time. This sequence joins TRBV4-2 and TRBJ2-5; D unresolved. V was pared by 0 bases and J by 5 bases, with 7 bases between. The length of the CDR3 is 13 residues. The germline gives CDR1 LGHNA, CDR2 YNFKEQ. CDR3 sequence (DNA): TGTGCCAGCAGCCAAGATGCGGAGGAGACCCAGTACTTC. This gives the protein CASSQDAEETQYF.

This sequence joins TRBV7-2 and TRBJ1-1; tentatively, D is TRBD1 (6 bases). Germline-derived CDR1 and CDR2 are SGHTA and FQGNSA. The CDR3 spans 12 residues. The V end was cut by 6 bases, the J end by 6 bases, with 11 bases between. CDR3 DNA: TGTGCCAGCAGGACAAACAGGGCTGAAGCTTTCTTT. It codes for CASRTNRAEAFF.

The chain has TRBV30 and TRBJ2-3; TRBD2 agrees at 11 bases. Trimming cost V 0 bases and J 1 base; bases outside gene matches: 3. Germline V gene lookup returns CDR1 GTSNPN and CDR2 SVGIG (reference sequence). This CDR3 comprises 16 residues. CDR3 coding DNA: TGTGCCTGGAGTGTTAGGACTAGCGGGCGCACAGATACGCAGTATTTT. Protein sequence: CAWSVRTSGRTDTQYF.

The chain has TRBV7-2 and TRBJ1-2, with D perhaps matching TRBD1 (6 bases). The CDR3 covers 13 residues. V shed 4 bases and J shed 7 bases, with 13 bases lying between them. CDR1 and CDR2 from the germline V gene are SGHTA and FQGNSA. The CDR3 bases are TGTGCCAGCAGCTGGGGTGGGGGGCTTGGCTACACCTTC. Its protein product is CASSWGGGLGYTF.

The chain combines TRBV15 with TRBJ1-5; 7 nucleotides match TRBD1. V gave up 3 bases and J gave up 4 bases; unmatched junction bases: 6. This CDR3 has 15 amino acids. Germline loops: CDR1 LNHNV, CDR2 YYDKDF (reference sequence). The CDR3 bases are TGTGCCACCAGCAGGGGGGGACAGATAAATCAGCCCCAGCATTTT. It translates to CATSRGGQINQPQHF. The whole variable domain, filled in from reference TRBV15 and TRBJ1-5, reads DAMVIQNPRYQVTQFGKPVTLSCSQTLNHNVMYWYQQKSSQAPKLLFHYYDKDFNNEADTPDNFQSRRPNTSFCFLDIRSPGLGDTAMYLCATSRGGQINQPQHFGDGTRLSIL.

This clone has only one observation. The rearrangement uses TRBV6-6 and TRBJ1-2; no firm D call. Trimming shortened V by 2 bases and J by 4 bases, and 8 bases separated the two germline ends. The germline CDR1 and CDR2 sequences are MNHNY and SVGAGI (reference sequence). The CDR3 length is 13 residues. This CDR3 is CASSYGVVYGYTF. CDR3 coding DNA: TGTGCCAGCAGTTACGGTGTAGTCTATGGCTACACCTTC.

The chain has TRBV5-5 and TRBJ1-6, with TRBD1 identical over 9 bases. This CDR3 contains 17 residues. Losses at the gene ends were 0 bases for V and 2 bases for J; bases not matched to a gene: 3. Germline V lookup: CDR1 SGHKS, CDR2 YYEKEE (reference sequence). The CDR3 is CASSLATGGAYNSPLHF. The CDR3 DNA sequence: TGTGCCAGCAGCTTGGCAACAGGGGGCGCCTATAATTCACCCCTCCACTTT.

The CDR3 DNA reads as TGTGCCAGCAGCCAAGAGGTGGCCTCCGTCACTGAAGCTTTCTTT. This sequence encodes CASSQEVASVTEAFF. V gene TRBV14 combines with J gene TRBJ1-1; no clear D. The CDR3 loop spans 15 amino acids. Deletions cut 0 bases from V and 4 bases from J, with 12 bases between. Germline CDR1 is SGHDN and CDR2 is FVKESK.